The 26 T cell receptor beta chains below all came from one sample that was sequenced in a study of radiation and T cells in renal cell carcinoma. The data were produced by immunoSEQ multiplex PCR, yet TCRdb's version contains in-frame clones alone and is incomplete. The table records some 50,000 clones, roughly 83% of them present only once. Time point described: baseline pretreatment blood. Treatment of the sample: 15 Gy SBRT to primary tumor, nephrectomy 4 weeks later. This specimen was blood, taken from a patient whose treatment included radiotherapy and nephrectomy. The receptor source for this set is a woman aged 70 to 79 with renal cell carcinoma.

Only one count was recorded for this clone. This chain uses TRBV5-1 with TRBJ2-3; D is perhaps TRBD1 or TRBD2 (7 bases each). The V end was cut by 4 bases, the J end by 2 bases, with 26 bases between. Germline CDR1 reads SGHRS; CDR2 reads YFSETQ. The CDR3 has 19 residues. CDR3 DNA sequence: TGCGCCAGCAGCCCACGTGGGCGGGTGAGCGGGACAGTCACAGATACGCAGTATTTT. It encodes CASSPRGRVSGTVTDTQYF. The full variable domain, completed using reference TRBV5-1 and TRBJ2-3, is KAGVTQTPRYLIKTRGQQVTLSCSPISGHRSVSWYQQTPGQGLQFLFEYFSETQRNKGNFPGRFSGRQFSNSRSEMNVSTLELGDSALYLCASSPRGRVSGTVTDTQYFGPGTRLTVL.

This clone has a single count. The genes are TRBV2 and TRBJ1-2; D uncertain. The CDR3 consists of 15 residues. V was cut by 3 bases and J by 0 bases, with 11 bases left in between. CDR1 and CDR2 (germline): SNHLY, FYNNEI. In nucleotides, the CDR3 is TGTGCCAGCAGTGACTTCGCAGCTCCTAACTATGGCTACACCTTC. Its protein product is CASSDFAAPNYGYTF. Looking up the rest from reference TRBV2 and TRBJ1-2 gives the full variable domain: EPEVTQTPSHQVTQMGQEVILRCVPISNHLYFYWYRQILGQKVEFLVSFYNNEISEKSEIFDDQFSVERPDGSNFTLKIRSTKLEDSAMYFCASSDFAAPNYGYTFGSGTRLTVV.

This chain links TRBV29-1 with TRBJ2-7; D is unclear. Trimming left V 6 bases short and J 3 bases short, with 18 bases between. Germline V gene sequence: CDR1 SQVTM, CDR2 ANQGSEA. This CDR3 contains 14 residues. CDR3 loop: CSVAPSGVGYEQYF. The CDR3 region has the DNA TGCAGCGTGGCCCCAAGTGGGGTAGGCTACGAGCAGTACTTC.

This chain uses TRBV7-2 with TRBJ2-2; D is possibly TRBD2 (6 bases). Trimming pared 4 bases from V and 7 bases from J, leaving 10 bases between. Per the germline V gene, CDR1 is SGHTA and CDR2 is FQGNSA. CDR3 size: 13 residues. The CDR3 is CASSSRRGGELFF. CDR3 sequence (DNA): TGTGCCAGCAGCTCTAGGAGGGGCGGGGAGCTGTTTTTT.

V usage is TRBV25-1 and J usage is TRBJ2-7; D not certain. Germline loops: CDR1 MGHDK, CDR2 SYGVNS. The V gene lost 3 bases and the J gene lost 1 base, with 13 bases spanning the gap. The CDR3 sequence is 15 residues long. CDR3 sequence reads: CASSDPGSRSYEQYF. DNA for the CDR3: TGTGCCAGCAGTGATCCCGGGTCGCGATCCTACGAGCAGTACTTC.

This chain joins TRBV2 and TRBJ2-5; the D gene is possibly TRBD2 (5 bases). The CDR3 has 15 residues. V was pared by 6 bases and J by 7 bases, with 21 bases between. The germline gives CDR1 SNHLY, CDR2 FYNNEI. Here the CDR3 DNA reads TGTGCCAGCAGCGACGAACGGACTCCCTTTGGGACCCAGTACTTC. It specifies CASSDERTPFGTQYF.

This clone is a singleton in its sample. The chain recombines TRBV29-1 with TRBJ1-2; maybe TRBD1 (5 bases). CDR1 and CDR2 from the germline V gene are SQVTM and ANQGSEA. V was clipped by 1 base and J by 7 bases, with 16 bases between them. The CDR3 has 14 amino acids. In DNA, the CDR3 is TGCAGCGTTGAAGGGGGTCCGGGGGTCCTTGGCTACACCTTC. It encodes CSVEGGPGVLGYTF.

The sample holds a few counts of this clone. The V gene is TRBV5-1, the J gene TRBJ2-5; the D is unclear. Germline-derived CDR1 and CDR2 are SGHRS and YFSETQ. V was trimmed by 4 bases and J by 5 bases, leaving 6 bases between them. CDR3 length equals 11 residues. In DNA, the CDR3 is TGCGCCAGCAGCGATGGGGAGACCCAGTACTTC. Translation gives CASSDGETQYF.

J is TRBJ1-5 and V is TRBV6-5, with D tentatively TRBD1 (5 bases). There are 14 residues in the CDR3. The germline CDR1 and CDR2 sequences are MNHEY and SVGAGI. Between the trimmed V and J ends, which lost 2 bases and 4 bases, there was a span of 9 bases. The CDR3 loop reads CASSYGSGNQPQHF. CDR3 in DNA: TGTGCCAGCAGTTACGGATCAGGGAATCAGCCCCAGCATTTT.

V is TRBV19 and J is TRBJ1-1; TRBD1 is a possible D gene (6 bases). V was shortened by 1 base and J by 2 bases, with 11 bases between the two germline ends. Germline V gene sequence: CDR1 LNHDA, CDR2 SQIVND (reference sequence). The CDR3 has 15 residues. CDR3 sequence (DNA): TGTGCCAGTAGTATAGTAGCAGGGGATAACACTGAAGCTTTCTTT. Protein sequence: CASSIVAGDNTEAFF.

CDR3 protein: CASSSGQAHLLGYTF. The CDR3 DNA is TGCGCCAGCAGCTCCGGACAGGCACACCTACTCGGCTACACCTTC. V is TRBV5-1 and J is TRBJ1-2, with TRBD1 identical over 7 bases. Germline CDR1 SGHRS, CDR2 YFSETQ. The CDR3 loop spans 15 amino acids. V lost 3 bases, J lost 8 bases, and 13 bases stayed unmatched.

The chain is built from TRBV7-2 and TRBJ2-5, with 9 nucleotides matching TRBD2. V lost 1 base to trimming and J lost 5 bases; unmatched junction nucleotides: 11. This CDR3 region has 17 residues. The germline V gene has CDR1 SGHTA and CDR2 FQGNSA. CDR3 region: CASSLGLIAGVGETQYF. The DNA for the CDR3 is TGTGCCAGCAGCTTAGGGTTGATAGCGGGAGTGGGGGAGACCCAGTACTTC. Full variable domain (rest looked up from reference TRBV7-2 and TRBJ2-5): GAGVSQSPSNKVTEKGKDVELRCDPISGHTALYWYRQSLGQGLEFLIYFQGNSAPDKSGLPSDRFSAERTGGSVSTLTIQRTQQEDSAVYLCASSLGLIAGVGETQYFGPGTRLLVL.

The chain recombines TRBV18 with TRBJ2-1; 11 nucleotides line up with TRBD2. CDR3 size: 15 residues. Trimming removed 6 bases from V and 4 bases from J; junction bases left unmatched: 5. Germline V gene sequence: CDR1 KGHSH, CDR2 LQKENI. CDR3 protein: CASSPTSGGYNEQFF. CDR3 nucleotide sequence: TGTGCCAGCTCTCCAACTAGCGGGGGATACAATGAGCAGTTCTTC.

The chain is built from TRBV15 and TRBJ2-2, with D uncertain. The germline V gene encodes CDR1 LNHNV and CDR2 YYDKDF (reference sequence). The length of the CDR3 is 14 residues. The ends were cut back, 4 bases at V and 4 bases at J, with 10 bases in the middle. The chain's CDR3 is CATSTRPITGELFF. The DNA for the CDR3 is TGTGCCACCAGCACCAGACCCATCACCGGGGAGCTGTTTTTT.

V gene TRBV5-1 combines with J gene TRBJ1-4; tentative D call: TRBD1 (5 bases). The germline V and J ends were trimmed by 5 bases and 2 bases, with 19 bases remaining between them. The CDR3 consists of 17 residues. From germline, CDR1 is SGHRS and CDR2 YFSETQ. The CDR3 reads CASSKRRGEGTNEKLFF. In nucleotides, the CDR3 is TGCGCCAGCAGTAAGAGGAGGGGCGAGGGTACTAATGAAAAACTGTTTTTT.

With regard to this clone: One end of the junction varies from germline; a read error may be responsible. V usage is TRBV19 and J usage is TRBJ1-1, with a weak D call TRBD1 (6 bases). The CDR3 is made up of 12 amino acids. Looked up from germline, CDR1 is LNHDA and CDR2 is SQIVND (reference sequence). The CDR3 DNA sequence: TGTGCCAGTAGTCCCCCCCACAGGGCTCCTCGTTTT. This sequence encodes CASSPPHRAPRF.

This chain links TRBV7-9 with TRBJ2-1, with 9 bases that match TRBD2. CDR1 is SEHNR and CDR2 is FQNEAQ in the germline V gene (reference sequence). This CDR3 region has 16 residues. J was trimmed by 4 bases and V by 5 bases; bases with no gene match: 9. The CDR3 DNA reads as TGTGCCAGCAGCCCTACCGGGACTAGCCTATACAATGAGCAGTTCTTC. It is translated as CASSPTGTSLYNEQFF.

The chain has TRBV19 and TRBJ1-1, with TRBD1 matching 7 bases. Per the germline V gene, CDR1 is LNHDA and CDR2 is SQIVND (reference sequence). J lost 4 bases, V lost 7 bases, and 9 bases had no gene match. The CDR3 is made up of 14 amino acids. CDR3 in amino acids: CASISGGGSTEAFF. In nucleotides, the CDR3 is TGTGCCAGTATTTCAGGGGGTGGTAGCACTGAAGCTTTCTTT.

This chain connects TRBV7-2 to TRBJ1-2; D is perhaps TRBD1 (5 bases). V lost 5 bases and J 8 bases, leaving 24 bases between the germline ends. The CDR3 totals 16 residues. The germline V gene encodes CDR1 SGHTA and CDR2 FQGNSA. The CDR3 here is CASSRGGGALLGGYTF. In DNA, the CDR3 is TGTGCCAGCAGCCGAGGAGGAGGGGCTCTTCTGGGGGGCTACACCTTC.

The rearrangement links TRBV4-3 to TRBJ2-1; no clear D gene. The germline CDR1 and CDR2 sequences are LGHNA and YSLEER. The V end was cut by 1 base, the J end by 8 bases, with 12 bases between. CDR3 length: 14 residues. The CDR3 nucleotides are TGCGCCAGCAGCCAAGCCGCGGTAGTACATGAGCAGTTCTTC. Its translation: CASSQAAVVHEQFF.

The CDR3 region is CASSLGSPGLAASTDTQYF. The CDR3 DNA follows: TGTGCCAGCAGCTTAGGGTCCCCGGGACTAGCGGCTAGCACAGATACGCAGTATTTT. The chain carries TRBV11-3 and TRBJ2-3; 11 bases map to TRBD2. The CDR3 has 19 amino acids. Germline V lookup: CDR1 SGHNT, CDR2 YENEEA. V lost 1 base to trimming and J lost 0 bases; unmatched junction nucleotides: 9.

The gene calls are TRBV7-6 and TRBJ2-7, with 7 bases lining up with TRBD2. The germline CDR1 and CDR2 sequences are SGHVS and FNYEAQ. J gave up 3 bases and V 5 bases, and 4 bases lay outside the gene matches. The length of the CDR3 is 13 residues. In DNA, the CDR3 is TGTGCCAGCAGCCCCAGGGAGGGCTACGAGCAGTACTTC. Translated: CASSPREGYEQYF.

The gene calls are TRBV19 and TRBJ1-1; D might be TRBD1 (6 bases). The ends were cut back, 6 bases at V and 5 bases at J, with 13 bases in the middle. The CDR3 has 13 residues. Germline values: CDR1 LNHDA, CDR2 SQIVND (reference sequence). Here the CDR3 reads CASSLTGKTEAFF. The CDR3 DNA sequence: TGTGCCAGTAGCCTTACAGGGAAAACTGAAGCTTTCTTT.

The genes are TRBV6-6 and TRBJ1-3; possibly TRBD1 for D (5 bases). CDR3 length equals 12 residues. CDR1 and CDR2 from the germline V gene are MNHNY and SVGAGI (reference sequence). V gave up 8 bases and J gave up 2 bases, with 7 bases separating them. CDR3 sequence (DNA): TGTGCCAGCGCAGGGACTGGAAACACCATATATTTT. Translating gives CASAGTGNTIYF.

Written as DNA, the CDR3 is TGTGCCAGCAGCTTAGGAACAGGCAGCACCCGGGCCGCCCAGTACTTC. This codes for CASSLGTGSTRAAQYF. The chain has TRBV7-2 and TRBJ2-5, with D perhaps matching TRBD1 (5 bases). Trimming took off 1 base at V and 9 bases at J, with 21 bases between the two ends. CDR1 and CDR2 (germline): SGHTA, FQGNSA. The CDR3 contains 16 residues.

This chain joins TRBV7-9 and TRBJ2-3, with TRBD1 as a possible D gene (5 bases). V lost 5 bases and J lost 5, with 8 bases in between. This CDR3 contains 12 residues. Germline V gene sequence: CDR1 SEHNR, CDR2 FQNEAQ (reference sequence). The CDR3 DNA reads as TGTGCCAGCAGCCCACAGGAAGATACGCAGTATTTT. This sequence encodes CASSPQEDTQYF.